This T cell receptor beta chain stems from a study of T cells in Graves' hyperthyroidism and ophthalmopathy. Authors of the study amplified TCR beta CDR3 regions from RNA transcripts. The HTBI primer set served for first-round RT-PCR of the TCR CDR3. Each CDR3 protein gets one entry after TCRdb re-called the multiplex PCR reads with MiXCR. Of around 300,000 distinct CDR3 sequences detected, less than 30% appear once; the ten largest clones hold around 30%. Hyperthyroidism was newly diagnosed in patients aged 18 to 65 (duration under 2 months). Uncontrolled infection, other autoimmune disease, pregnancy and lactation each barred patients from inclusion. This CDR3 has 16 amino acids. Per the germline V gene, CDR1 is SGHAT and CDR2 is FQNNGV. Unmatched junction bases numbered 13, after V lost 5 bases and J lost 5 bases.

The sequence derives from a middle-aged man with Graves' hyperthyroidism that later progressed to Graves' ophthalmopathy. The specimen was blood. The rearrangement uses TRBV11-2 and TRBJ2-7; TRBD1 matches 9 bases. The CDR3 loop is CASSTYPGTGINEQYF. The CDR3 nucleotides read TGTGCCAGCAGCACATATCCCGGGACAGGGATCAACGAGCAGTACTTC.